A few counts support the clone carrying this TCR beta chain. The method was immunoSEQ multiplex PCR; TCRdb's version includes in-frame clones alone and lacks a portion of them. This repertoire shows tens of thousands of clones, approximately 53% found once; its top ten account for approximately 30%. The TCR beta libraries used about 2 micrograms of genomic DNA that came from cryopreserved PBMCs. The record originates from a study of cytotoxic CD8 clonotypes in ibrutinib-treated CLL. Whole-study context: Within the patient group, some 11 were relapsed/refractory and fewer than 16 treatment-naive, and 17 were IGHV unmutated. Productive templates averaged around 260,000 per sample, and productive rearrangements 90,000 to 95,000.

There are 11 residues in the CDR3. Germline CDR1 is DFQATT and CDR2 is SNEGSKA (reference sequence). V lost 4 bases and J 6 bases, leaving 10 bases between the germline ends. Sample: PBMCs, taken after 12 months of ibrutinib treatment. This receptor was taken from a human donor with chronic lymphocytic leukemia. The V call is TRBV20-1, the J call TRBJ2-7, with D unresolved. CDR3 sequence reads: CSATLTSEQYF. For the CDR3, the DNA is TGCAGTGCTACCCTGACGAGCGAGCAGTACTTC.